The present TCR beta chain was sequenced within a study of shared clonotypes between healthy human individuals. Whole-study context: Three plates each covered CD4 naive and memory; CD8 naive two, CD8 memory one. Study findings and constraints: With a handful of donors compared, about 5.2% of naive CD4 clonotypes were shared.

Sequencing was at deep level. Profiling relied on immunoSEQ multiplex PCR, and the TCRdb table lists in-frame clones only, not all of them. The data show millions of clones, with over 90% seen just once and 0.39% held by the top ten. As concerns this clone: Its matching antigen is unknown.

This TCR was sampled from a man aged 18-30 years in good health. Some clones in this sample may be carry-over from other donors' samples. The source material was naive CD4+ T cells from PBMCs. The subset: CD45RA+ positively selected.

In DNA, the CDR3 is TGTGCCAGCAGCGCGGGACAGGGCGCGACAGATACGCAGTATTTT. Translated, it gives CASSAGQGATDTQYF. The chain combines TRBV11-2 with TRBJ2-3; 9 bases agree with TRBD1. The CDR3 length is 15 residues. The germline V gene has CDR1 SGHAT and CDR2 FQNNGV. With V trimmed by 5 bases and J by 3 bases, 6 bases remained unmatched.